The present T cell receptor (beta chain) was sequenced within a study of cytomegalovirus exposure and HLA in healthy donors. On this clone: Its specificity is unknown.

13 Jbeta primers and 60 Vbeta primers were used for the PCR. The repertoire was sequenced with immunoSEQ multiplex PCR; TCRdb's copy has only in-frame clones and lacks some. The repertoire holds about 140,000 clones, about 80% seen once, with 1.9% in the top ten. Study results and caveats: Researchers catalogued about 160 TCR beta chains as cytomegalovirus-associated.

Trimming left V 6 bases short and J 0 bases short, with 17 bases between. The V gene's germline CDR1 is MDHEN and CDR2 SYDVKM. This CDR3 has 16 amino acids. The sequencing sample was made of PBMCs. This receptor was identified in a middle-aged woman in good health and CMV-seronegative. J is TRBJ1-2 and V is TRBV28, with a possible D match to TRBD1 (6 bases). CDR3 coding DNA: TGTGCCAGCAGCGGATATGGGGGCAGGACTAACTATGGCTACACCTTC. This translates into CASSGYGGRTNYGYTF.